This entry is about one TCR beta chain. As yet, its antigen is unknown. The sample originates from a study of response to subunit inactivated influenza vaccine. Study-level findings and limits: Authors proposed each seasonal influenza vaccination draws in few new T cells.

TCRdb used MiXCR to reprocess the RT-PCR reads, holding one entry per CDR3 protein. There are roughly 780,000 distinct CDR3 sequences in the sample; less than 20% occur only once, and roughly a tenth lies in the top ten. From germline, CDR1 is SGHTA and CDR2 FQGNSA. Trimming took 3 bases from V and 9 from J, leaving 12 bases between them. This CDR3 has 13 amino acids. The input for sequencing was PBMCs from blood, taken around 5 days after vaccination. This TCR was recovered from a man in his fifties who received an inactivated influenza vaccine. The gene calls are TRBV7-2 and TRBJ2-1; TRBD2 might be the D (5 bases). The CDR3 DNA reads as TGTGCCAGCAGCTTCAGGACTGGGTCTGAGCAGTTCTTC. This gives the protein CASSFRTGSEQFF.